This T cell receptor (beta chain) was recorded in a study of identical twins. Findings of the study overall: Among beta out-of-frame sequences, excess sharing between twins appeared weaker. An excess of low generation probability was shown by twin-shared out-of-frame alpha sequences. Interpretation of the results relied on cross-sectional statistical analysis and not on following the same donors.

Germline V gene data show CDR1 as DFQATT and CDR2 as SNEGSKA (reference sequence). The CDR3 sequence is 12 residues long. V was cut by 5 bases and J by 5 bases, with 12 bases left in between. In its sample, this clonotype was seen a few times. Its specificity is not known. Unique molecular identifiers were present on the cDNA, and a universal primer site came from template switching. From the 5' RACE reads, TCRdb called clonotypes with MiXCR, one entry per CDR3 protein. Among around 1.7 million distinct CDR3 sequences, about 30% were seen once, and the ten largest hold about 0.27%. The sequencing input was cord blood. This sequence was found in a newborn girl in good health. V usage is TRBV20-1 and J usage is TRBJ2-5; D possibly matches TRBD1 or TRBD2 (5 bases each). The CDR3 DNA reads TGCAGTGCTCGGATCCGGGGCGAGACCCAGTACTTC. This gives the protein CSARIRGETQYF.